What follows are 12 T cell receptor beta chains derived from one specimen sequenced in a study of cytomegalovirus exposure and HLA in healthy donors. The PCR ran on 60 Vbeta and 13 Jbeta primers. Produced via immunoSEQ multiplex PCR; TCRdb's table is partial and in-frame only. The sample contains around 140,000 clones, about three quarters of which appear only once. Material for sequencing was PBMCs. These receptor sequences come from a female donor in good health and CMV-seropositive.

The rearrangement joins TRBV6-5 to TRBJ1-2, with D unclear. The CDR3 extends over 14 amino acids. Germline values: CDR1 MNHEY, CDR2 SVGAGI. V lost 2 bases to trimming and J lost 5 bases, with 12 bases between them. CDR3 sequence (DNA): TGTGCCAGCAGTTACCCACAGTTACAGTATGGCTACACCTTC. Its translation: CASSYPQLQYGYTF.

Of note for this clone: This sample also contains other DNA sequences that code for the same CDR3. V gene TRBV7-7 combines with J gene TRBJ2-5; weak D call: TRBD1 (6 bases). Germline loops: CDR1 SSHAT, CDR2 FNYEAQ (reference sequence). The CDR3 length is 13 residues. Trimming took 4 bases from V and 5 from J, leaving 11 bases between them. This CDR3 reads CASSSRGRETQYF. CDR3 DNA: TGTGCCAGCAGCTCCAGGGGTCGGGAGACCCAGTACTTC. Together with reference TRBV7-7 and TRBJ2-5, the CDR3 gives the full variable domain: GAGVSQSPRYKVTKRGQDVTLRCDPISSHATLYWYQQALGQGPEFLTYFNYEAQPDKSGLPSDRFSAERPEGSISTLTIQRTEQRDSAMYRCASSSRGRETQYFGPGTRLLVL.

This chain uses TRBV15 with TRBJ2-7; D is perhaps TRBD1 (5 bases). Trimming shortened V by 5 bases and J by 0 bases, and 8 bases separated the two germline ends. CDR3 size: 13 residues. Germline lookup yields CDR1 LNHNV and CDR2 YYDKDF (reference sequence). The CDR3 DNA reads TGTGCCACCAGCTTGGACATCTCCTACGAGCAGTACTTC. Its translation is CATSLDISYEQYF. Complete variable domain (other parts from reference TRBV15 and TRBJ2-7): DAMVIQNPRYQVTQFGKPVTLSCSQTLNHNVMYWYQQKSSQAPKLLFHYYDKDFNNEADTPDNFQSRRPNTSFCFLDIRSPGLGDTAMYLCATSLDISYEQYFGPGTRLTVT.

The CDR3 DNA reads as TGTGCCGCCTCTAGCGGCACCGGGGAGCTGTTTTTT. Translated: CAASSGTGELFF. V usage is TRBV10-3 and J usage is TRBJ2-2; TRBD2 matches at 7 bases. With V trimmed by 11 bases and J by 4 bases, 4 bases remained unmatched. The CDR3 runs 12 residues. In germline, CDR1 is ENHRY, CDR2 SYGVKD.

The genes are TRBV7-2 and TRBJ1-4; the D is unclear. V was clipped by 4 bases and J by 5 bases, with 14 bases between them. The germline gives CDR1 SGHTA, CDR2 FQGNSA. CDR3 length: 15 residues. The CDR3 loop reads CASSSSRVRNEKLFF. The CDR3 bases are TGTGCCAGCAGCTCTTCCCGGGTCCGAAATGAAAAACTGTTTTTT.

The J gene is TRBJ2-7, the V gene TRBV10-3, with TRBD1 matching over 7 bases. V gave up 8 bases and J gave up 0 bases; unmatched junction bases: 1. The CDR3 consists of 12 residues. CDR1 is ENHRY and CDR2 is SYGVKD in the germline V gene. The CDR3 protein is CAIGTASYEQYF. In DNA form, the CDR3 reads TGTGCCATCGGGACAGCCTCCTACGAGCAGTACTTC.

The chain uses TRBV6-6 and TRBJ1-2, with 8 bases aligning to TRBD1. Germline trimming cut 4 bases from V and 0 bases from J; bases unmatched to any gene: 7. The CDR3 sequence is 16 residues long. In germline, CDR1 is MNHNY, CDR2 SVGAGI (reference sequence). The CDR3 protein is CASSSSGTGANYGYTF. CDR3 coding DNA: TGTGCCAGCAGTTCCTCCGGGACAGGAGCTAACTATGGCTACACCTTC.

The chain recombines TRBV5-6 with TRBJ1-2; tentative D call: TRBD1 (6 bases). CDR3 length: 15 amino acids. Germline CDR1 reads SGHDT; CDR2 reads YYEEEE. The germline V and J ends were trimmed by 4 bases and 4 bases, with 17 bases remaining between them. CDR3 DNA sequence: TGTGCCAGCAGCGGGCTGTTGGACAGTCTCTATGGCTACACCTTC. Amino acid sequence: CASSGLLDSLYGYTF.

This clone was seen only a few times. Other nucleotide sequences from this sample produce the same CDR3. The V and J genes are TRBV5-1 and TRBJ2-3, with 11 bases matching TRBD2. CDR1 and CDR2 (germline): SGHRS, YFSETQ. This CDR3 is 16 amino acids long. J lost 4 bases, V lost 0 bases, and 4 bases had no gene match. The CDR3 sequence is CASSLGTSGGADTQYF. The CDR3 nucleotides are TGCGCCAGCAGCTTGGGAACTAGCGGGGGAGCAGATACGCAGTATTTT.

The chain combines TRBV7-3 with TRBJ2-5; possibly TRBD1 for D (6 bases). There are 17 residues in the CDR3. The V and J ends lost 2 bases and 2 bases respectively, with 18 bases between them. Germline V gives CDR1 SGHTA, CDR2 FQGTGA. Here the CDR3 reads CASSLDGAGTQQETQYF. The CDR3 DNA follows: TGTGCCAGCAGCTTAGATGGGGCCGGGACACAACAAGAGACCCAGTACTTC.

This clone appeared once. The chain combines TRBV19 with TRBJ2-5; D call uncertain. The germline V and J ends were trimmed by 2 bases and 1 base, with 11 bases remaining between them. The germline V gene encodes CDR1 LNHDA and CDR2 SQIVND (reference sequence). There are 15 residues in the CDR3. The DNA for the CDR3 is TGTGCCAGTAGTATAATGGGCACCCCCCAAGAGACCCAGTACTTC. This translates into CASSIMGTPQETQYF.

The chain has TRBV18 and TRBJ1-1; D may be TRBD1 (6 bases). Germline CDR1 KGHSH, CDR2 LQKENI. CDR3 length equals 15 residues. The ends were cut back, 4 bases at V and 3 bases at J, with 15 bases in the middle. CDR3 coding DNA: TGTGCCAGCTCACTTTTTACAGGGATCGACACTGAAGCTTTCTTT. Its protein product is CASSLFTGIDTEAFF.